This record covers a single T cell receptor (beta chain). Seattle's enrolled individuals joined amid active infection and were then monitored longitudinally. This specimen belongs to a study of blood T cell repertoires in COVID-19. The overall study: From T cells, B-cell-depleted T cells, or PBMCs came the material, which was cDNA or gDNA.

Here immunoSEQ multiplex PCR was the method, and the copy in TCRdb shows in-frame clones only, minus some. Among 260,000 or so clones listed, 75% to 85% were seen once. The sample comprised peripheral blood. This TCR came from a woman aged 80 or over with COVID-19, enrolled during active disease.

The CDR3 loop is CASRLETGNSPLHF. The CDR3, as DNA: TGTGCCAGCAGGTTGGAAACGGGAAATTCACCCCTCCACTTT. The chain employs TRBV7-9 and TRBJ1-6, with no clear D. Germline CDR1 SEHNR, CDR2 FQNEAQ (reference sequence). The germline V and J ends were trimmed by 6 bases and 7 bases, with 13 bases remaining between them. The CDR3 runs to 14 residues.